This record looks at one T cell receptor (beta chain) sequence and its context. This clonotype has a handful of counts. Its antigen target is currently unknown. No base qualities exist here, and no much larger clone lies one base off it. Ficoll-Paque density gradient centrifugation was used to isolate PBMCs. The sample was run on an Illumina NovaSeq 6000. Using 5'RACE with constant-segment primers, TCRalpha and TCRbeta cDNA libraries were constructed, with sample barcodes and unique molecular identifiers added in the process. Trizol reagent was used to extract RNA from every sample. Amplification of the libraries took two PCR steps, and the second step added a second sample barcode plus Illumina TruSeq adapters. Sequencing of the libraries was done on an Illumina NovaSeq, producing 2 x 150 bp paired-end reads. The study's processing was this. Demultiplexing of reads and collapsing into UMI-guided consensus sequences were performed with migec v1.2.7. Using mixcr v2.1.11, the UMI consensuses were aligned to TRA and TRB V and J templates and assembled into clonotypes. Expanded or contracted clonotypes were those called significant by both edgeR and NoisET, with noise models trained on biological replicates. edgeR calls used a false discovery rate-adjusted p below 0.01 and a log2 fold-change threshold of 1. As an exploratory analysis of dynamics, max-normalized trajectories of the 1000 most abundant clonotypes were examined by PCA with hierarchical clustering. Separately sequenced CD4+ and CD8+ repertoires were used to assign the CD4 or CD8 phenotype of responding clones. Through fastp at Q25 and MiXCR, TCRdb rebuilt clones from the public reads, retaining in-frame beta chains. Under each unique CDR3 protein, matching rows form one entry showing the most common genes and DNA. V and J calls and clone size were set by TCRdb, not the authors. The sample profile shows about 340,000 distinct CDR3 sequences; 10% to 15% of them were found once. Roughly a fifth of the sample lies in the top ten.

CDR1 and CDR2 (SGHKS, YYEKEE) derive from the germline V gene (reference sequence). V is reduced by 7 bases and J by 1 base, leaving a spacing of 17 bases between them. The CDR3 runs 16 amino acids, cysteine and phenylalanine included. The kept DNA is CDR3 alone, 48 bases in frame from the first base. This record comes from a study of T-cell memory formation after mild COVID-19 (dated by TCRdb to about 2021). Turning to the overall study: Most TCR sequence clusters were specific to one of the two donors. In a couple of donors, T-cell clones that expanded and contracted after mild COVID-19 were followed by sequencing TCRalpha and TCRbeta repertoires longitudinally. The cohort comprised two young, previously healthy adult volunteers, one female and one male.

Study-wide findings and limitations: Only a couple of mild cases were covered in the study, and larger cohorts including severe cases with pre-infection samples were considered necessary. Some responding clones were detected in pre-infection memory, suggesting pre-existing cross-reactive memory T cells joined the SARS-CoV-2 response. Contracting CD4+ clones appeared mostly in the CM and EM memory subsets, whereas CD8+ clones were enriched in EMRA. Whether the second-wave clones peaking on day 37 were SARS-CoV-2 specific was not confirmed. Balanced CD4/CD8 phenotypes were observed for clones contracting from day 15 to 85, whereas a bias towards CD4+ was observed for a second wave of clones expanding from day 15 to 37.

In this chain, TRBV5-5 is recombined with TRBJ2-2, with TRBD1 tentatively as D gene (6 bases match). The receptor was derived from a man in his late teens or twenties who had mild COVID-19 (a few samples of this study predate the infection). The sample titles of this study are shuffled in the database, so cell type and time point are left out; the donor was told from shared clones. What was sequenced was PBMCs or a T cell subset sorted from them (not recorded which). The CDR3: CASQPGDMVNTGELFF. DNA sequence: TGTGCCAGCCAGCCCGGGGACATGGTGAACACCGGGGAGCTGTTTTTT.